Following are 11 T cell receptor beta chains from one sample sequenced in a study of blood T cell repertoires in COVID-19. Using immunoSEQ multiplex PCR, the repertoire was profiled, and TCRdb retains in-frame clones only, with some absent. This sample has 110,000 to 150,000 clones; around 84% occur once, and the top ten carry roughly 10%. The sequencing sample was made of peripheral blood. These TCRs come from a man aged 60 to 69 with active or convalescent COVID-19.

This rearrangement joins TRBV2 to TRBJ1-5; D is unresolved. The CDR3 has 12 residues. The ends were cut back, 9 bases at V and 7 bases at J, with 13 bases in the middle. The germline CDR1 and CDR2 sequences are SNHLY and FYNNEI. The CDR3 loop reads CASREANQPQHF. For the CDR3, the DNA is TGTGCCAGTCGGGAGGCAAACCAGCCCCAGCATTTT.

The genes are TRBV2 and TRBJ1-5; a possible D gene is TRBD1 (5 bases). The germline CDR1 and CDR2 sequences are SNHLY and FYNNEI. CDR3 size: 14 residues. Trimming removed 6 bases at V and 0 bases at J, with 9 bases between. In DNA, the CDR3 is TGTGCCAGCAGCGACAGTTATAGCAATCAGCCCCAGCATTTT. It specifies CASSDSYSNQPQHF.

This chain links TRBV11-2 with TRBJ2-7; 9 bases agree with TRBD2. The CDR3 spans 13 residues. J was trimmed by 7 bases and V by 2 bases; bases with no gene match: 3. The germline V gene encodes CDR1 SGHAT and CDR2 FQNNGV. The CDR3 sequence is CASSLSLAGEQYF. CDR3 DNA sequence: TGTGCCAGCAGCTTAAGCCTAGCGGGGGAGCAGTACTTC. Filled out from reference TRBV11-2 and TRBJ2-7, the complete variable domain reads EAGVAQSPRYKIIEKRQSVAFWCNPISGHATLYWYQQILGQGPKLLIQFQNNGVVDDSQLPKDRFSAERLKGVDSTLKIQPAKLEDSAVYLCASSLSLAGEQYFGPGTRLTVT.

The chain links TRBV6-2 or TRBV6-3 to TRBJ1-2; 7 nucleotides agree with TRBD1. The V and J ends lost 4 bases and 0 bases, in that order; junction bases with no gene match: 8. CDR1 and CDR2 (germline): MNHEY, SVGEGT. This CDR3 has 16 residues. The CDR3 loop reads CASSSDREPTNYGYTF. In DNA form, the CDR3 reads TGTGCCAGCAGTTCCGACAGGGAACCTACTAACTATGGCTACACCTTC.

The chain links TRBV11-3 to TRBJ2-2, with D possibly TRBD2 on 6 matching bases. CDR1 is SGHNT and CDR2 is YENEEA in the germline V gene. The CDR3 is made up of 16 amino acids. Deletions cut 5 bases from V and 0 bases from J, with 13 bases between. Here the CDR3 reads CASSPGGLPNTGELFF. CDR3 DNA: TGTGCCAGCAGCCCCGGCGGACTACCGAACACCGGGGAGCTGTTTTTT.

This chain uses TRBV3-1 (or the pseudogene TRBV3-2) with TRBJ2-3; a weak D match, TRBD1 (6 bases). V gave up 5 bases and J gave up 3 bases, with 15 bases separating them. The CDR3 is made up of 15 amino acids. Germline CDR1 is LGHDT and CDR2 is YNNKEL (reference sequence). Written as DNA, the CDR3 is TGTGCCAGCAGCTATAGGGAACAGGGTACAGATACGCAGTATTTT. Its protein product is CASSYREQGTDTQYF.

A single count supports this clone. CDR3 bases: TGTGCCTGGAATATGGGACAGGGTTTTCAGCCCCAGCATTTT. This translates into CAWNMGQGFQPQHF. The J gene is TRBJ1-5, the V gene TRBV30; 9 bases are shared with TRBD1. The V gene's germline CDR1 is GTSNPN and CDR2 SVGIG (reference sequence). After removal of 4 bases from V and 6 bases from J, the junction contained 7 bases not matched to a gene. The CDR3 has 14 residues.

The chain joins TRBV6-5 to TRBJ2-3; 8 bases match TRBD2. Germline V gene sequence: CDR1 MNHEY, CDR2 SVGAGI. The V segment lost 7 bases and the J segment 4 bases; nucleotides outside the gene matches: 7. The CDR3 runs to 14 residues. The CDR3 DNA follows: TGTGCCAGCACGACTAGCGCTAACTCAGATACGCAGTATTTT. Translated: CASTTSANSDTQYF.

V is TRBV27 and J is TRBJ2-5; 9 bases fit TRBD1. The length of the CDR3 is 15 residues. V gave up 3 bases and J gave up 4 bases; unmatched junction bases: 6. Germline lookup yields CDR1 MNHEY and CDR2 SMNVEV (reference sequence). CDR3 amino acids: CASSLAGTGRETQYF. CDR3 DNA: TGTGCCAGCAGTTTGGCCGGGACAGGGAGAGAGACCCAGTACTTC.

The CDR3 region has the DNA TGCGCCAGCAGCAGTGGGGGCAGGGAGAACTACACCTTC. Protein product: CASSSGGRENYTF. The chain links TRBV5-1 to TRBJ1-2; tentatively, D is TRBD1 (6 bases). The V gene lost 4 bases and the J gene lost 10 bases, with 17 bases spanning the gap. The V gene's germline CDR1 is SGHRS and CDR2 YFSETQ. The CDR3 runs 13 residues. Filled out from reference TRBV5-1 and TRBJ1-2, the complete variable domain reads KAGVTQTPRYLIKTRGQQVTLSCSPISGHRSVSWYQQTPGQGLQFLFEYFSETQRNKGNFPGRFSGRQFSNSRSEMNVSTLELGDSALYLCASSSGGRENYTFGSGTRLTVV.

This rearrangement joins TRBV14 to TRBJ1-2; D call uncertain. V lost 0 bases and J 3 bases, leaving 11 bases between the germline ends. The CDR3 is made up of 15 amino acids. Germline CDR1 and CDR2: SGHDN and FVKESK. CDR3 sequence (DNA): TGTGCCAGCAGCCAAGATACCCACCGCGACTATGGCTACACCTTC. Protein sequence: CASSQDTHRDYGYTF. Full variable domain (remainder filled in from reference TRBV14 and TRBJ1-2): EAGVTQFPSHSVIEKGQTVTLRCDPISGHDNLYWYRRVMGKEIKFLLHFVKESKQDESGMPNNRFLAERTGGTYSTLKVQPAELEDSGVYFCASSQDTHRDYGYTFGSGTRLTVV.